This T cell receptor beta chain emerged from a study of T cell changes during pregnancy in multiple sclerosis. Profiled with immunoSEQ multiplex PCR; TCRdb holds only in-frame clones, not every one. The repertoire includes more than 50,000 clones, 91% of them detected once, and 0.85% sits in the top ten. This clone was recorded once. Sample: peripheral blood, taken before pregnancy. The source is a female donor with multiple sclerosis, enrolled in a pregnancy study.

CDR3 loop: CAMGTGVYEQYF. CDR3 DNA sequence: TGTGCCATGGGGACAGGAGTCTACGAGCAGTACTTC. The rearrangement uses TRBV10-3 and TRBJ2-7, with 8 bases lining up with TRBD1. The V gene end was trimmed by 9 bases and the J gene end by 3 bases; junction bases not matched to a gene: 4. Germline assignment: CDR1 ENHRY and CDR2 SYGVKD. The CDR3 runs to 12 residues.